This T cell receptor (beta chain) originates from a study of cytomegalovirus exposure and HLA in healthy donors. Method: immunoSEQ multiplex PCR; TCRdb's copy keeps in-frame clones and lacks some. This sample has 100,000 to 150,000 clones, with roughly 89% found just once. The study, taken as a whole, reports: The TCR clusters that emerged in the first cohort tended, a later analysis found, to co-occur in the 110 or so validation repertoires. It was reportedly the case that the classifier diagnosed cytomegalovirus status with high specificity and sensitivity. The authors enumerated over 150 TCR beta chains as linked to cytomegalovirus.

The germline CDR1 and CDR2 sequences are MNHEY and SMNVEV (reference sequence). The CDR3 totals 14 residues. V gave up 2 bases and J gave up 5 bases, with 11 bases separating them. The donors were part of the roughly 120-subject validation cohort, which stood apart from the roughly 640-subject first cohort. A remark on this clone: As yet, its antigen is unknown.

The sample was PBMCs. This rearrangement joins TRBV27 to TRBJ2-3; D ambiguous. This receptor was identified in a young woman in good health and CMV-seronegative. CDR3 residues: CASSLSTTGDTQYF. Here the CDR3 DNA reads TGTGCCAGCAGTTTAAGTACGACGGGAGATACGCAGTATTTT.